This T cell receptor beta chain originates from a study of cytomegalovirus exposure and HLA in healthy donors. Points from the study as a whole: High sensitivity and specificity were reportedly achieved when the classifier diagnosed cytomegalovirus status.

V lost 4 bases and J 0 bases, leaving 17 bases between the germline ends. CDR1 MNHEY and CDR2 SMNVEV come from the germline V gene (reference sequence). The CDR3 contains 17 residues. About this clone itself: As yet, its antigen is unknown.

Vbeta (60) and Jbeta (13) primers were used in the PCR. Only in-frame clones appear in the TCRdb table, and some are missing; sequencing was by immunoSEQ multiplex PCR. The sample records 110,000 or so clones, about four fifths being singletons. V usage is TRBV27 and J usage is TRBJ2-3; TRBD2 is a possible D gene (6 bases). Sequences were obtained from PBMCs. This clonotype was sampled from a young woman in good health and CMV-seronegative. CDR3 sequence (DNA): TGTGCCAGCAGTTCCCCGAAGGGACTCACTAGCACAGATACGCAGTATTTT. Translating gives CASSSPKGLTSTDTQYF.